The rows below give T cell receptor beta chains drawn from one sample of a study of sequential checkpoint blockade in melanoma. TCRdb's table, derived via immunoSEQ multiplex PCR, lists solely in-frame clones and lacks some. The table includes 5,000 to 6,500 clones, roughly 18% detected once. The sample here was tumor tissue (inferred from file names), taken from a patient given nivolumab and ipilimumab in sequence. The receptor source for this set is a human donor with melanoma. Each CDR3 is given with its conserved first and last residue. D genes are given only for firm matches. A clone size is listed for some rows: how often the clone was seen (once, few, many), or a class if it is expanded.

>NA|TRBJ2-3|TRBV11-3|NA
TGTGCCAGCAGCCGGATTGGGGGGCGGCGCACAGATACGCAGTATTTT
CASSRIGGRRTDTQYF
>few|TRBJ2-7|TRBV9|TRBD2
TGTGCCAGCAGCGTAGACGGGGCTAGCGGCACCTACGAGCAGTACTTC
CASSVDGASGTYEQYF
>many|TRBJ2-1|TRBV9|TRBD2
TGTGCCAGCAGCGTAGCGCCTAGCGGGGGCAATGAGCAGTTCTTC
CASSVAPSGGNEQFF
>NA|TRBJ2-2|TRBV7-2|NA
TGTGCCAGCAGCTTAGTAGCCCCCGGGGAGCTGTTTTTT
CASSLVAPGELFF
>many|TRBJ2-5|TRBV11-3|TRBD2
TGTGCCAGCAGCTCGGGTTCGAGCGGGGGGCGCCAGTACTTC
CASSSGSSGGRQYF
>many|TRBJ2-3|TRBV4-1|NA
TGCGCCAGCAGCCAAGATGAAAGGGCGCCCTTAGGGCAGTATTTT
CASSQDERAPLGQYF
>NA|TRBJ1-4|TRBV28|TRBD1
TGTGCCAGCAGTTCCTGGACAGGGGGCTCTAATGAAAAACTGTTTTTT
CASSSWTGGSNEKLFF
>medium-sized|TRBJ2-7|TRBV11-3|TRBD1
TGTGCCAGCAGCTTAGATCGAGGGGGCGATGGGTACGAGCAGTACTTC
CASSLDRGGDGYEQYF
>many|TRBJ1-4|TRBV9|NA
TGTGCCAGCAGCCCAAGACTGGACCCGACTGAAAAACTGTTTTTT
CASSPRLDPTEKLFF
>few|TRBJ1-1|TRBV6-8|NA
TGTGCCAGCAGTTACTCACTGGGCAGGGAAGCTTTCTTT
CASSYSLGREAFF
>many|TRBJ1-2|TRBV11-3|NA
TGTGCCAGCAGCTATCCGCGGACAGTAGTTAATGGCTACACCTTC
CASSYPRTVVNGYTF
>few|TRBJ2-1|TRBV11-3|TRBD2
TGTGCCAGCAGCTTTGGGGGACTAGCGGGGCCCCCAGGTGGAGAGCAGTTCTTC
CASSFGGLAGPPGGEQFF